A single sample gave rise to the 19 T cell receptor beta chains below, sequenced in a study of PD-L1 blockade in urothelial cancer. The repertoire was sequenced with immunoSEQ multiplex PCR; TCRdb's copy has only in-frame clones and lacks some. The table records 57,000 or so clones, over 70% of them present only once. Sequenced material: PBMCs, taken around atezolizumab (anti-PD-L1) treatment. All receptors come from a man between 70 and 80 years old with urothelial cancer.

The rearrangement joins TRBV28 to TRBJ1-1; 9 bases fit TRBD1. Germline CDR1 reads MDHEN; CDR2 reads SYDVKM. CDR3 length: 15 residues. V dropped 5 bases and J dropped 1; count of bases not matched to a gene: 5. The CDR3 spells CASSVDRGENTEAFF. The CDR3, as DNA: TGTGCCAGCAGTGTGGACAGGGGCGAGAACACTGAAGCTTTCTTT.

This chain uses TRBV5-4 with TRBJ2-1; D gene ambiguous. Germline V CDR1 and CDR2: SGHNT, YYREEE (reference sequence). V lost 5 bases and J 4 bases, leaving 13 bases between the germline ends. The CDR3 length is 14 residues. The CDR3 DNA follows: TGTGCCAGCAGGCGAGGAAGAGGATACAATGAGCAGTTCTTC. Protein sequence: CASRRGRGYNEQFF.

The chain recombines TRBV11-2 with TRBJ2-3, with 9 bases that match TRBD1. The CDR3 is 15 amino acids. J was trimmed by 4 bases and V by 6 bases; bases with no gene match: 8. CDR1 is SGHAT, CDR2 FQNNGV, per germline. CDR3 coding DNA: TGTGCCAGCAGTAACCCGGGACAGGGCTCAGATACGCAGTATTTT. It translates to CASSNPGQGSDTQYF.

The chain is built from TRBV6-5 and TRBJ2-7; 7 bases map to TRBD2. Germline values: CDR1 MNHEY, CDR2 SVGAGI. After removal of 2 bases from V and 4 bases from J, the junction contained 5 bases not matched to a gene. The CDR3 is made up of 14 amino acids. The CDR3 bases are TGTGCCAGCAGTTACCGGGGGGAGGGATACGAGCAGTACTTC. This sequence encodes CASSYRGEGYEQYF.

This clone was observed once. The chain links TRBV6-5 to TRBJ2-7; a weak D match, TRBD2 (6 bases). The CDR3 covers 14 residues. V lost 6 bases, J lost 6 bases, and 18 bases lay in between. Germline loops: CDR1 MNHEY, CDR2 SVGAGI. The chain's CDR3 is CASRGTGEGAEQYF. The CDR3, as DNA: TGTGCCAGCAGGGGGACGGGGGAAGGAGCCGAGCAGTACTTC.

This clone has just one count. The rearrangement joins TRBV7-9 to TRBJ1-2, with D hard to call. Germline assignment: CDR1 SEHNR and CDR2 FQNEAQ (reference sequence). V lost 5 bases and J lost 5, with 6 bases in between. This CDR3 comprises 11 residues. The CDR3 nucleotides read TGTGCCAGCAGCCCGGAGTATGGCTACACCTTC. It codes for CASSPEYGYTF.

The rearrangement links TRBV5-1 to TRBJ1-2; 8 nucleotides align to TRBD1. Germline CDR1 reads SGHRS; CDR2 reads YFSETQ. CDR3 length: 14 amino acids. V was pared by 4 bases and J by 2 bases, with 4 bases of the junction left unmatched. CDR3: CASSEGQANYGYTF. The CDR3 DNA reads as TGCGCCAGCAGCGAGGGACAGGCGAACTATGGCTACACCTTC. Looking up the rest from reference TRBV5-1 and TRBJ1-2 gives the full variable domain: KAGVTQTPRYLIKTRGQQVTLSCSPISGHRSVSWYQQTPGQGLQFLFEYFSETQRNKGNFPGRFSGRQFSNSRSEMNVSTLELGDSALYLCASSEGQANYGYTFGSGTRLTVV.

The chain combines TRBV28 with TRBJ2-2; 13 nucleotides match TRBD2. The CDR3 extends over 16 amino acids. Trimming removed 5 bases from V and 4 bases from J; junction bases left unmatched: 4. CDR1 and CDR2 from the germline V gene are MDHEN and SYDVKM. The CDR3 is CASSGLAGVGTGELFF. In DNA form, the CDR3 reads TGTGCCAGCAGTGGACTAGCGGGAGTGGGCACCGGGGAGCTGTTTTTT.

The genes are TRBV25-1 and TRBJ1-1, with D perhaps TRBD1 (6 bases). CDR3 length: 12 amino acids. Trimming removed 4 bases at V and 6 bases at J, with 9 bases between. Germline loops: CDR1 MGHDK, CDR2 SYGVNS. CDR3 residues: CASSGRTAEAFF. The CDR3 coding sequence is TGTGCCAGCAGTGGAAGGACAGCTGAAGCTTTCTTT.

The chain employs TRBV29-1 and TRBJ1-5, with D possibly matching TRBD1 (5 bases). This CDR3 is 13 amino acids long. Between the trimmed V and J ends, which lost 4 bases and 3 bases, there was a span of 10 bases. The V gene's germline CDR1 is SQVTM and CDR2 ANQGSEA. CDR3 sequence: CSVAQGNNQPQHF. CDR3 bases: TGCAGCGTTGCTCAGGGAAACAATCAGCCCCAGCATTTT.

The chain couples TRBV4-2 to TRBJ2-3; 8 bases agree with TRBD2. Germline CDR1 reads LGHNA; CDR2 reads YNFKEQ. The trim removed 4 bases at V and 1 base at J, leaving 7 bases unmatched. This CDR3 contains 16 residues. CDR3 nucleotide sequence: TGTGCCAGCAGCCTTCCAGCGGGAGAGGGCACAGATACGCAGTATTTT. This codes for CASSLPAGEGTDTQYF.

This chain joins TRBV29-1 and TRBJ2-1; a weak D match, TRBD2 (6 bases). CDR1 and CDR2 from the germline V gene are SQVTM and ANQGSEA. This CDR3 has 14 amino acids. Trimming pared 7 bases from V and 6 bases from J, leaving 19 bases between. CDR3 protein: CSANRDSYLNEQFF. The CDR3 region has the DNA TGCAGCGCCAACCGGGACTCTTACCTCAATGAGCAGTTCTTC.

For the CDR3, the DNA is TGTGCCAGCGCTACGGGACAGGTGGTAGAGCAGTACTTC. This sequence encodes CASATGQVVEQYF. V usage is TRBV11-2 and J usage is TRBJ2-7, with 8 nucleotides matching TRBD1. The CDR3 is 13 residues long. CDR1 is SGHAT and CDR2 is FQNNGV in the germline V gene. V lost 8 bases to trimming and J lost 7 bases; unmatched junction nucleotides: 10.

V and J are TRBV29-1 and TRBJ1-2; no clear D gene. V lost 3 bases, J lost 0 bases, and 8 bases lay in between. Per the germline V gene, CDR1 is SQVTM and CDR2 is ANQGSEA. The length of the CDR3 is 13 residues. In DNA, the CDR3 is TGCAGCGTTGATATGGGAGCTAACTATGGCTACACCTTC. It codes for CSVDMGANYGYTF.

The J gene is TRBJ2-1, the V gene TRBV19; TRBD2 matches at 10 bases. Per the germline V gene, CDR1 is LNHDA and CDR2 is SQIVND (reference sequence). This CDR3 is built from 16 residues. V shed 5 bases and J 9 bases; nucleotides not matched to a gene: 13. The CDR3 sequence is CASSPLSGRAFVEQFF. CDR3 DNA sequence: TGTGCCAGTAGTCCTCTAAGCGGGAGGGCCTTTGTTGAGCAGTTCTTC.

The chain recombines TRBV27 with TRBJ2-1; a weak D match, TRBD2 (5 bases). V lost 6 bases to trimming and J lost 3 bases, with 12 bases between them. Germline lookup yields CDR1 MNHEY and CDR2 SMNVEV (reference sequence). The CDR3 is 14 residues long. As DNA, the CDR3 is TGTGCCAGCAGGGCTGCACGGGACTACAATGAGCAGTTCTTC. This sequence encodes CASRAARDYNEQFF.

The genes are TRBV5-1 and TRBJ2-7; D may be TRBD1 (5 bases). Germline CDR1 SGHRS, CDR2 YFSETQ. This CDR3 has 12 residues. V was cut by 1 base and J by 6 bases, with 8 bases left in between. The CDR3 sequence: CASSLLGAEQYF. The CDR3 DNA follows: TGCGCCAGCAGCTTGTTAGGGGCCGAGCAGTACTTC.

The V and J genes are TRBV25-1 and TRBJ2-5; the D gene is possibly TRBD1 (6 bases). Trimming removed 6 bases from V and 4 bases from J, with 12 bases in between. The CDR3 totals 13 residues. In germline, CDR1 is MGHDK, CDR2 SYGVNS. CDR3 nucleotide sequence: TGTGCCAGCAGAGCGACAGGTGGAGAGACCCAGTACTTC. Its protein product is CASRATGGETQYF.

The V call is TRBV19, the J call TRBJ1-2, with TRBD1 identical over 8 bases. The trim removed 7 bases at V and 2 bases at J, leaving 9 bases unmatched. The germline gives CDR1 LNHDA, CDR2 SQIVND (reference sequence). The CDR3 runs to 15 residues. The chain's CDR3 is CASTDRGSANYGYTF. CDR3 coding DNA: TGTGCCAGTACTGACAGGGGATCTGCAAACTATGGCTACACCTTC.